This is a list of T cell receptor beta chains from one sample in a study of CD8 T cells in ankylosing spondylitis. TCRdb reprocessed the 5' RACE reads via MiXCR and lists one record per CDR3 protein. The sample carries about 150,000 distinct CDR3 sequences, 40% to 50% recorded once. The sample consisted of synovial fluid, either unsorted or a sorted T cell fraction (not recorded which). These receptors all come from a male donor with ankylosing spondylitis. CDR3s include the opening cysteine and the closing phenylalanine or tryptophan. Each record gives: V gene, clone size, CDR3 protein. Not every row has a clone size; where given, it reads once, few, many or a size class.

>TRBV12-3/TRBV12-4|few
CASSLGGQFNEKLFF
>TRBV9|.
CASSRKSGSPYTQYF
>TRBV4-1|.
CASSQDAGGFNEQFF
>TRBV4-1|few
CASSPRGPGSEKLFF
>TRBV12-3/TRBV12-4|few
CASSTSGAWVGTDTQYF
>TRBV6-2/TRBV6-3|few
CASAEGTSGYNEQFF
>TRBV29-1|few
CSVARERGSEAFF
>TRBV7-9|few
CASKKRGGSYNEQFF
>TRBV4-2|.
CASSQEMSFAVNYEQYF
>TRBV18|.
CASSPWARWNEQFF
>TRBV20-1|.
CSVNNEQFF
>TRBV29-1|.
CSVGRGALNTEAFF
>TRBV6-5|few
CASSYPDPTSPLHF
>TRBV19|once
CASTPTDTEPGYTF
>TRBV10-3|few
CAFPERKAGAPDTQYF
>TRBV5-6|.
CASSYRGVVSYEQYF
>TRBV20-1|.
CSARGGLDSVADTQYF
>TRBV10-3|few
CAISESTEYNSPLHF
>TRBV12-3/TRBV12-4|.
CASSWGITPEKLFF
>TRBV7-2|once
CASSLVEREPSYEQYF
>TRBV25-1|.
CASGRRSTDTQYF
>TRBV7-7|.
CASSLWSGANVLTF
>TRBV10-2|.
CASSAGTGVTEAFF
>TRBV6-1|many
CASTPGQRNYEQYF